The T cell receptor (beta chain) under discussion was sequenced for a study of shared clonotypes between healthy human individuals. Authors' methods: Sequence data from immunoSEQ were junction-only and lacked quality scores; consequently, filtering differed. Some clones are missing from TCRdb's copy, which holds only in-frame ones; the method was immunoSEQ multiplex PCR. Clonal size and the V and J genes are those of that table, whereas D and trimming came from the DNA. The sample has some 2 million clones, over 85% seen once. As defined, naive CD8 cells were CD45RO-negative and positively selected for CCR7, with terminally differentiated effector memory CD45RA+ cells excluded. Whole-study results and caveats: Roughly 4.7% was the fraction of naive CD4 clonotypes found shared across a few donors. When compared with the clonotypes that were shared by all four sorted-subset donors, the non-shared clonotypes turned out to have lower generation probabilities. Having only a few donors restricted how much genetic and exposure-history diversity was captured.

Deletions cut 4 bases from V and 2 bases from J, with 9 bases between. The length of the CDR3 is 13 residues. CDR1 SGDLS and CDR2 YYNGEE come from the germline V gene. About this clone itself: Its matching antigen is unknown.

Sequenced: naive CD8+ T cells sorted from blood. The V call is TRBV9, the J call TRBJ1-1; no definite D call. This sequence originates from a man between 18 and 35 years old in good health. CDR3 sequence (DNA): TGTGCCAGCAGCCTAGGATTCAACACTGAAGCTTTCTTT. Its protein is CASSLGFNTEAFF.